This T cell receptor (beta chain) was found in a study of blood T cell repertoires in COVID-19. Study information: Samples of COVID-19 (acute and convalescent) were obtained from the United States, Italy and Spain. T cells, B-cell-depleted T cells, or PBMCs supplied cDNA or gDNA.

Study processing details: How many nucleated cells were present was estimated from reference gene primer amplification. The assay was immunoSEQ multiplex PCR, and TCRdb's table has in-frame clones only and misses some. That table furnishes V, J and clone size, whereas the DNA furnished D and trimming. The sample includes about 480,000 clones, approximately 92% of them seen just once. Seattle researchers signed up patients amid active infection and tracked them longitudinally. Details on this clone: This same CDR3 is encoded by further DNA sequences in the sample.

This CDR3 region has 13 residues. Germline V gene sequence: CDR1 SGHAT, CDR2 FQNNGV. V dropped 5 bases and J dropped 3 bases, with 11 bases sitting between them. This TCR was recovered from a man in his late teens or twenties with COVID-19, enrolled during active disease. Sample: peripheral blood. V is TRBV11-2 and J is TRBJ2-7; D remains ambiguous. The CDR3 spells CASSLGSFYEQYF. CDR3 DNA: TGTGCCAGCAGCCTCGGGTCCTTCTACGAGCAGTACTTC.